This T cell receptor (beta chain) is from a study of blood T cell repertoires in COVID-19. Germline values: CDR1 SGHTA, CDR2 FQGNSA. Trimming shortened V by 2 bases and J by 9 bases, and 8 bases separated the two germline ends. This CDR3 is 12 amino acids long. Some clones are missing from TCRdb's copy, which holds only in-frame ones; the method was immunoSEQ multiplex PCR. The table has 30,000 to 40,000 clones, about 90% seen once. The sample consisted of peripheral blood. The genes are TRBV7-2 and TRBJ2-1; tentatively, D is TRBD2 (6 bases). This sequence was found in a man aged 50-59 years with active or convalescent COVID-19. The CDR3 DNA follows: TGTGCCAGCAGCTTACAGCGGGCTGAGCAGTTCTTC. Protein sequence: CASSLQRAEQFF.